The sequence of this TCR beta chain was determined in a study of T cell repertoires in cytomegalovirus infection. Study observations and caveats: There were HLA-C-restricted CMV-specific TCR beta clonotypes dominating the ex vivo response.

The CDR3 length is 14 residues. Looked up from germline, CDR1 is MDHEN and CDR2 is SYDVKM. The V and J ends lost 1 base and 4 bases respectively, with 10 bases between them. This clonotype was observed a handful of times. Its antigen is unknown. TCRdb re-called the reads through MiXCR, storing one row per CDR3 protein. The sample carries some 800,000 distinct CDR3 sequences, almost 30% recorded once. Sequences were derived from cultured CD8+ T cells from PBMCs, sampled from culture after CMV antigen stimulation. The source is a human donor in good health (CMV status not recorded). Some clones in this sample may be carry-over from other donors' samples. The chain is built from TRBV28 and TRBJ1-2; D gene ambiguous. The CDR3 nucleotides read TGTGCCAGCAGTTTATCCGGCCCTGGCTATGGCTACACCTTC. It yields the protein CASSLSGPGYGYTF.